The T cell receptor (beta chain) under discussion was sequenced for a study of cytomegalovirus exposure and HLA in healthy donors. Study-level results: Specificity for CMV antigens was confirmed in vitro for a few of the CMV-associated chains.

To note about this clone: What it recognizes is unknown.

The PCR had 60 Vbeta and 13 Jbeta primers. Sequenced by immunoSEQ multiplex PCR; TCRdb stores in-frame clones only, minus some. The sample yields 200,000 or so clones, about 83% seen once. This clonotype originated in a woman aged 25 to 39 in good health and CMV-seropositive. Sequenced sample: PBMCs.

The CDR3 reads CASSPTSGRNEQFF. DNA for the CDR3: TGTGCCAGCAGCCCGACTAGCGGGAGAAATGAGCAGTTCTTC. The chain couples TRBV25-1 to TRBJ2-1, with 12 bases matching TRBD2. The V and J ends lost 6 bases and 7 bases, in that order; junction bases with no gene match: 4. The V gene's germline CDR1 is MGHDK and CDR2 SYGVNS. The CDR3 contains 14 residues.